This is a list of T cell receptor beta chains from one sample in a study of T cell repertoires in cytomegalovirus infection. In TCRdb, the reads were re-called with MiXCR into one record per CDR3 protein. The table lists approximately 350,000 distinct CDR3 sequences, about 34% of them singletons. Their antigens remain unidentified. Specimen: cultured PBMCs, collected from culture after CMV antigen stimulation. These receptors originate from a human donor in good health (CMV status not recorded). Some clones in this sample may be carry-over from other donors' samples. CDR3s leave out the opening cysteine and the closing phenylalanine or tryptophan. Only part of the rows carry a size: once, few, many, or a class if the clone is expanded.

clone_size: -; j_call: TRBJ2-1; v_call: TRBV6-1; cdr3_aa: ASRTSGGASGSRGQF
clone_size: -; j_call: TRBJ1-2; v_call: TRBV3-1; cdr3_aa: ASSLDSTSYGYT
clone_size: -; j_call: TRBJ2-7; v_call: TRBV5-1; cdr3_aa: ASSENYEQY
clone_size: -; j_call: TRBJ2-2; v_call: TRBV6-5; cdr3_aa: ASSLPGRMNTGELF
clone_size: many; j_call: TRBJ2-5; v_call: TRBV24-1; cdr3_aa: ATSKGLQETQY
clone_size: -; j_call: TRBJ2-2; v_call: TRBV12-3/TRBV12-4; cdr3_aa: ASSFWSGGELF
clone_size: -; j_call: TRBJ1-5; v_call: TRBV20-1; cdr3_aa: SARDPRTVKQPQH
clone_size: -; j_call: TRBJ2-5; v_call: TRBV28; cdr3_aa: ASRNPSGAQETQY
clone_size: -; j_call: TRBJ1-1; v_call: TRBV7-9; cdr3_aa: ASSADSNGGTEAF
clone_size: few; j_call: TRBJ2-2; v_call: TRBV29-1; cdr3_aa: SVEDYSGRDTGELF
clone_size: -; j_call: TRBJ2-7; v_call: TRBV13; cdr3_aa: ASSRGRPTYEQY
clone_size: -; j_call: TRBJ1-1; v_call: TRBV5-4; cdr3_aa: ASSFGTGGHTEAF
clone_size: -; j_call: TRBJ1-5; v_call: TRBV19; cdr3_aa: ASRQGFGNQPQH
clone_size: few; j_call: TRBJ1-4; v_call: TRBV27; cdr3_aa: ASSDGQGATNEKLF
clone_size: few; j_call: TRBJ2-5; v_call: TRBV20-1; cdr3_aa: SARLKVETQY
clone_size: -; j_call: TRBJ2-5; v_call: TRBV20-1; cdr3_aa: GARGLTSVSFTYQETQY
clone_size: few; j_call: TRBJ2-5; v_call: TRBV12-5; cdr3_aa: ASGQGSGAQETQY
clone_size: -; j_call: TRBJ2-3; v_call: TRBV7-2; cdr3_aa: ASSPPRGGKSTDTQY
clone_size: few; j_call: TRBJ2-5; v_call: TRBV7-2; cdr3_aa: ASSFSVGGGETQY
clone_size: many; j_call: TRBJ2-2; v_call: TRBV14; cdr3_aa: ASSLPDFSGPNTGELF
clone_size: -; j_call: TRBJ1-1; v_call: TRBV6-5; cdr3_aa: ASRDNGLNTEAF
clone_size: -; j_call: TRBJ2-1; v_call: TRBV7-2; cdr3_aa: ASIGGGRYNEQF
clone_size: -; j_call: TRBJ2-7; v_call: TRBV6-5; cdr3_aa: ASGRNYEQY